These T cell receptor beta chains were read from a single sample in a study of blood T cell repertoires in COVID-19. Profiling relied on immunoSEQ multiplex PCR, and the TCRdb table lists in-frame clones only, not all of them. The sample holds a few hundred thousand clones, over 80% seen once. The specimen sequenced was peripheral blood. The receptor source for this set is a woman between 35 and 50 years old with acute or convalescent COVID-19. Both conserved end residues are part of each CDR3. Fields, in order: D gene, clone size, J gene, V gene, CDR3 protein, CDR3 DNA. A D gene is named only where the DNA matches it firmly. Clone size is not always given. Where it is, it says once, few, many or a class for expanded clones.

d_gene: TRBD1
abundance: NA
j_gene: TRBJ1-3
v_gene: TRBV5-5
CDR3aa: CASSKGQGSSGNTIYF
CDR3nt: TGTGCCAGCAGCAAAGGACAGGGGAGCTCTGGAAACACCATATATTTT

d_gene: NA
abundance: NA
j_gene: TRBJ1-2
v_gene: TRBV5-1
CDR3aa: CASSLEWEDYGYTF
CDR3nt: TGCGCCAGCAGCTTGGAATGGGAGGACTATGGCTACACCTTC

d_gene: TRBD1
abundance: NA
j_gene: TRBJ1-2
v_gene: TRBV20-1
CDR3aa: CSASPGTGQTSNYGYTF
CDR3nt: TGCAGTGCTAGTCCCGGGACAGGCCAGACCTCTAACTATGGCTACACCTTC

d_gene: TRBD1
abundance: NA
j_gene: TRBJ1-6
v_gene: TRBV3-1/TRBV3-2
CDR3aa: CASSGNRGQSLHF
CDR3nt: TGTGCCAGCAGCGGAAACAGGGGTCAATCCCTCCACTTT

d_gene: NA
abundance: NA
j_gene: TRBJ2-1
v_gene: TRBV10-3
CDR3aa: CAISKGDNEQFF
CDR3nt: TGTGCCATCAGTAAAGGGGACAATGAGCAGTTCTTC

d_gene: TRBD2
abundance: NA
j_gene: TRBJ2-1
v_gene: TRBV5-1
CDR3aa: CASSLGTSGYNEQFF
CDR3nt: TGCGCCAGCAGCTTGGGGACTAGCGGGTACAATGAGCAGTTCTTC

d_gene: NA
abundance: NA
j_gene: TRBJ1-1
v_gene: TRBV27
CDR3aa: CASSLSEGSVNTEAFF
CDR3nt: TGTGCCAGCAGTTTATCGGAGGGGTCGGTGAACACTGAAGCTTTCTTT

d_gene: TRBD1
abundance: NA
j_gene: TRBJ1-2
v_gene: TRBV6-6
CDR3aa: CASRPGQYYGYTF
CDR3nt: TGTGCCAGCAGACCGGGACAGTACTATGGCTACACCTTC

d_gene: TRBD1
abundance: NA
j_gene: TRBJ1-6
v_gene: TRBV27
CDR3aa: CASSLTGQGASSYNSPLHF
CDR3nt: TGTGCCAGCAGTTTAACGGGACAGGGGGCGAGCTCCTATAATTCACCCCTCCACTTT

d_gene: NA
abundance: NA
j_gene: TRBJ1-2
v_gene: TRBV30
CDR3aa: CAWSTLLGEGYTF
CDR3nt: TGTGCCTGGAGTACCCTTTTAGGGGAAGGCTACACCTTC

d_gene: NA
abundance: NA
j_gene: TRBJ1-2
v_gene: TRBV7-2
CDR3aa: CASSLGPQANYGYTF
CDR3nt: TGTGCCAGCAGCTTAGGGCCCCAGGCTAACTATGGCTACACCTTC

d_gene: TRBD1
abundance: NA
j_gene: TRBJ1-1
v_gene: TRBV29-1
CDR3aa: CSVDGAGGIRNTEAFF
CDR3nt: TGCAGCGTTGATGGGGCAGGGGGTATTCGGAACACTGAAGCTTTCTTT

d_gene: NA
abundance: NA
j_gene: TRBJ1-3
v_gene: TRBV2
CDR3aa: CARGAVSGNTIYF
CDR3nt: TGTGCCAGGGGGGCCGTATCTGGAAACACCATATATTTT

d_gene: NA
abundance: NA
j_gene: TRBJ1-3
v_gene: TRBV4-1
CDR3aa: CASSQEEIPDSGNTIYF
CDR3nt: TGCGCCAGCAGCCAAGAGGAGATCCCGGATTCCGGAAACACCATATATTTT

d_gene: NA
abundance: NA
j_gene: TRBJ1-5
v_gene: TRBV4-2
CDR3aa: CASSQINTGYSNQPQHF
CDR3nt: TGTGCCAGCAGCCAGATCAATACAGGGTATAGCAATCAGCCCCAGCATTTT

d_gene: NA
abundance: NA
j_gene: TRBJ1-2
v_gene: TRBV6-6
CDR3aa: CASGQNYGYTF
CDR3nt: TGTGCCAGCGGGCAGAACTATGGCTACACCTTC

d_gene: TRBD2
abundance: NA
j_gene: TRBJ2-3
v_gene: TRBV9
CDR3aa: CASSVTSGASDTQYF
CDR3nt: TGTGCCAGCAGCGTGACTAGCGGGGCATCTGATACGCAGTATTTT

d_gene: TRBD1
abundance: NA
j_gene: TRBJ1-2
v_gene: TRBV18
CDR3aa: CASSRGDRGTYGYTF
CDR3nt: TGTGCCAGCTCACGGGGGGACAGGGGGACCTATGGCTACACCTTC

d_gene: NA
abundance: NA
j_gene: TRBJ2-2
v_gene: TRBV27
CDR3aa: CASSLSLAVTGELFF
CDR3nt: TGTGCCAGCAGTTTATCGTTGGCAGTCACCGGGGAGCTGTTTTTT

d_gene: NA
abundance: NA
j_gene: TRBJ1-5
v_gene: TRBV19
CDR3aa: CASRYGMEGYSNQPQHF
CDR3nt: TGTGCCAGTAGATATGGTATGGAGGGTTATAGCAATCAGCCCCAGCATTTT

d_gene: TRBD2
abundance: NA
j_gene: TRBJ2-3
v_gene: TRBV6-6
CDR3aa: CASSRGGTSGTDTQYF
CDR3nt: TGTGCCAGCAGTAGAGGGGGGACTAGCGGGACAGATACGCAGTATTTT

d_gene: TRBD1
abundance: NA
j_gene: TRBJ1-5
v_gene: TRBV30
CDR3aa: CAWSTPHRGVQPQHF
CDR3nt: TGTGCCTGGAGTACCCCCCACAGGGGGGTTCAGCCCCAGCATTTT

d_gene: TRBD1
abundance: NA
j_gene: TRBJ1-3
v_gene: TRBV5-6
CDR3aa: CASSTRDRGNTIYF
CDR3nt: TGTGCCAGCAGCACCCGGGACAGGGGAAACACCATATATTTT

d_gene: NA
abundance: NA
j_gene: TRBJ2-1
v_gene: TRBV12-5
CDR3aa: CASGLVYSGSSYNEQFF
CDR3nt: TGTGCTAGTGGTTTGGTATACAGCGGTAGCTCCTACAATGAGCAGTTCTTC

d_gene: TRBD1
abundance: once
j_gene: TRBJ1-2
v_gene: TRBV6-6
CDR3aa: CASSYRDRTNYGYTF
CDR3nt: TGTGCCAGCAGTTACCGGGACAGGACTAACTATGGCTACACCTTC